This passage covers 17 T cell receptor beta chains from one sample sequenced in a study of regulatory T cells in long-lasting Graves disease. Relying on iRepertoire HTBI primers and Arm-PCR of CDR3 regions, the team built TCR beta libraries. MiXCR was run by TCRdb on the multiplex PCR reads, yielding one entry per CDR3 protein. The data contain roughly 420,000 distinct CDR3 sequences, 16% of them singletons. Time point defined: newly diagnosed GD, antithyroid drugs for less than 3 months. PBMC RNA served as the TCR library source. These data were likewise used in another study, on T cells in Graves' hyperthyroidism and ophthalmopathy.

Sequenced material: peripheral blood mononuclear cells (PBMCs), taken at new diagnosis, from a patient treated with antithyroid drugs. The source of these receptors is a woman in her 30s with Graves disease.

This clonotype was recorded a few times. The J gene is TRBJ1-1, the V gene TRBV29-1; TRBD1 matches at 7 bases. Germline CDR1 reads SQVTM; CDR2 reads ANQGSEA. J lost 7 bases, V lost 5 bases, and 4 bases had no gene match. The CDR3 runs to 11 residues. As DNA, the CDR3 is TGCAGCGTTTACTGGGACAGTGAAGCTTTCTTT. This sequence encodes CSVYWDSEAFF.

V is TRBV7-9 and J is TRBJ2-7, with D tentatively TRBD1 (5 bases). V was shortened by 1 base and J by 6 bases, with 16 bases between the two germline ends. The germline gives CDR1 SEHNR, CDR2 FQNEAQ (reference sequence). The CDR3 loop spans 15 amino acids. In DNA, the CDR3 is TGTGCCAGCAGCTTAGTTCTCCCAGGCAGGGTCGAGCAGTACTTC. Translation: CASSLVLPGRVEQYF.

This clonotype has more than one count but fewer than ten. The genes are TRBV6-9 and TRBJ2-7; 10 nucleotides agree with TRBD2. The CDR3 totals 16 residues. CDR1 and CDR2 (germline): MNHGY, SVAAGI. Trimming cost V 4 bases and J 4 bases; bases outside gene matches: 10. The chain's CDR3 is CASSSPEREGLYEQYF. The CDR3 nucleotides are TGTGCCAGCAGTTCCCCGGAGCGGGAGGGCCTATACGAGCAGTACTTC.

This clonotype appeared many times. The chain couples TRBV6-2 or TRBV6-3 to TRBJ1-2, with TRBD1 identical over 7 bases. CDR1 is MNHEY, CDR2 SVGEGT, per germline. After removal of 4 bases from V and 0 bases from J, the junction contained 8 bases not matched to a gene. The length of the CDR3 is 16 residues. DNA of the CDR3: TGTGCCAGCAGTTCCCCAGGGGACAGAACTAACTATGGCTACACCTTC. Its protein is CASSSPGDRTNYGYTF.

In this sample, this clonotype turned up many times. The chain couples TRBV10-2 to TRBJ2-1, with TRBD2 matching 7 bases. Trimming removed 7 bases from V and 7 bases from J; junction bases left unmatched: 13. There are 15 residues in the CDR3. The germline V gene encodes CDR1 WSHSY and CDR2 SAAADI. The CDR3 region is CASNPGTTKGNEQFF. The CDR3 DNA reads TGCGCCAGCAACCCCGGGACTACAAAGGGAAATGAGCAGTTCTTC.

This clonotype was seen a handful of times. The V and J genes are TRBV5-1 and TRBJ1-2, with 8 bases that match TRBD1. The junction had 5 bases not matched to a gene; V was cut back by 0 bases and J by 7 bases. The CDR3 is made up of 14 amino acids. Germline CDR1 and CDR2: SGHRS and YFSETQ. CDR3 DNA sequence: TGCGCCAGCAGCTTGGCCTCCGGGACAGGTGGCTACACCTTC. This encodes CASSLASGTGGYTF.

At least ten counts were recorded for this clonotype. The chain recombines TRBV18 with TRBJ2-1; D is unclear. The ends were cut back, 5 bases at V and 4 bases at J, with 6 bases in the middle. The germline gives CDR1 KGHSH, CDR2 LQKENI. This CDR3 contains 12 residues. The CDR3 is CASSVSYNEQFF. CDR3 DNA: TGTGCCAGCTCAGTCAGTTACAATGAGCAGTTCTTC.

This clonotype was detected many times. The genes are TRBV7-8 and TRBJ1-1; D not resolved. Germline values: CDR1 SGHVS, CDR2 FQNEAQ. The V and J ends lost 1 base and 1 base respectively, with 13 bases between them. This CDR3 is 16 amino acids long. This chain's CDR3 is CASSLVEGLGNTEAFF. CDR3 nucleotide sequence: TGTGCCAGCAGCTTAGTGGAGGGCCTCGGGAACACTGAAGCTTTCTTT. Full variable domain (remainder filled in from reference TRBV7-8 and TRBJ1-1): GAGVSQSPRYKVAKRGQDVALRCDPISGHVSLFWYQQALGQGPEFLTYFQNEAQLDKSGLPSDRFFAERPEGSVSTLKIQRTQQEDSAVYLCASSLVEGLGNTEAFFGQGTRLTVV.

This clonotype has at least ten counts. The chain couples TRBV6-1 to TRBJ2-7; D is unresolved. The CDR3 loop spans 15 amino acids. V was shortened by 1 base and J by 4 bases, with 14 bases between the two germline ends. The germline V gene has CDR1 MNHNS and CDR2 SASEGT. The CDR3 DNA sequence: TGTGCCAGCAGTGAAGTCTGGGGTTCTCTGTACGAGCAGTACTTC. Translation: CASSEVWGSLYEQYF.

This clonotype was seen at least ten times. This sequence joins TRBV15 and TRBJ1-1; D call uncertain. In germline, CDR1 is LNHNV, CDR2 YYDKDF (reference sequence). The CDR3 length is 13 residues. Deletions cut 5 bases from V and 0 bases from J, with 7 bases between. CDR3 nucleotides: TGTGCCACCAGCGTCAGAATGAACACTGAAGCTTTCTTT. This gives the protein CATSVRMNTEAFF.

In its sample, this clonotype was seen many times. CDR3 protein: CASSPGLAGEGGELFF. The CDR3 coding sequence is TGTGCCAGCAGTCCTGGACTAGCGGGAGAGGGCGGGGAGCTGTTTTTT. The gene calls are TRBV27 and TRBJ2-2; 13 nucleotides match TRBD2. This CDR3 is 16 amino acids long. CDR1 MNHEY and CDR2 SMNVEV come from the germline V gene (reference sequence). Trimming removed 5 bases from V and 7 bases from J; junction bases left unmatched: 7.

In this sample, this clonotype turned up many times. The CDR3 nucleotides are TGTGCCAGCAGTTTAGACTTCAACGAGCAGTACTTC. This gives the protein CASSLDFNEQYF. The chain recombines TRBV12-3 or TRBV12-4 with TRBJ2-7; D is uncertain. V dropped 1 base and J dropped 5 bases, with 6 bases sitting between them. The CDR3 totals 12 residues.

A remark on this clonotype: A single base separates this from a much larger clone, so it may be a read error. The chain employs TRBV6-2 or TRBV6-3 and TRBJ2-7; TRBD2 is a possible D gene (6 bases). With 2 bases removed from V and 7 bases from J, the gap between germline ends came to 21 bases. This CDR3 region has 16 residues. Germline values: CDR1 MNHEY, CDR2 SVGEGT. The CDR3 DNA reads as TGTGCCAGCAGTTACAAGCGGGTCCCCTCCTACAATGAGCAGTACTTC. It translates to CASSYKRVPSYNEQYF.

The rearrangement joins TRBV20-1 to TRBJ2-1, with TRBD1 identical over 8 bases. This CDR3 region has 12 residues. Germline V gene data show CDR1 as DFQATT and CDR2 as SNEGSKA (reference sequence). The chain's CDR3 is CSIQGGYNEQFF. The CDR3 coding sequence is TGCAGCATACAGGGGGGCTACAATGAGCAGTTCTTC.

This clonotype has at least ten counts. V and J are TRBV20-1 and TRBJ2-1; TRBD2 agrees at 10 bases. This CDR3 is 15 amino acids long. Per the germline V gene, CDR1 is DFQATT and CDR2 is SNEGSKA (reference sequence). V gave up 0 bases and J gave up 8 bases; unmatched junction bases: 7. The CDR3 DNA sequence: TGCAGTGCTAGAGACCTAGCGGGAGCGGGTCATGAGCAGTTCTTC. Amino acid sequence: CSARDLAGAGHEQFF.

This clonotype came up many times. The chain recombines TRBV5-1 with TRBJ1-1; a possible D gene is TRBD1 (5 bases). The CDR3 sequence is 14 residues long. Germline-derived CDR1 and CDR2 are SGHRS and YFSETQ. Between the trimmed V and J ends, which lost 4 bases and 3 bases, there was a span of 13 bases. CDR3 amino acids: CASSAAGRDTEAFF. The CDR3 nucleotides read TGCGCCAGCAGCGCTGCAGGGAGGGACACTGAAGCTTTCTTT.

This sequence joins TRBV5-1 and TRBJ2-6; TRBD2 matches 12 bases. The CDR3 loop spans 17 amino acids. CDR1 SGHRS and CDR2 YFSETQ come from the germline V gene. V was pared by 1 base and J by 4 bases, with 3 bases of the junction left unmatched. CDR3 DNA sequence: TGCGCCAGCAGCTTGACTAGCGGGAGGTTAGGGGCCAACGTCCTGACTTTC. Its protein is CASSLTSGRLGANVLTF.